What follows are 12 T cell receptor beta chains derived from one specimen sequenced in a study of blood T cell repertoires in COVID-19. Sequencing was performed with immunoSEQ multiplex PCR; in TCRdb, only in-frame clones are kept and a portion is missing. The sample lists around 200,000 clones, over 70% occurring once. The sequenced material came from peripheral blood. Receptors originate from a man aged 45-65 years with active or convalescent COVID-19.

The chain carries TRBV21-1 and TRBJ1-1; TRBD1 is the table's D call, not checked against the DNA. TRBV21-1 is deemed a pseudogene. The CDR3 covers 15 residues. The CDR3 here is CASSKASRRNTEAFF. The DNA of the CDR3 is TGTGCCAGCAGCAAAGCAAGCAGGCGGAACACTGAAGCTTTCTTT.

V usage is TRBV4-1 and J usage is TRBJ1-2; TRBD1 matches at 7 bases. Germline V gene lookup returns CDR1 MGHRA and CDR2 YSYEKL. The CDR3 runs 17 residues. The trim removed 0 bases at V and 5 bases at J, leaving 12 bases unmatched. The CDR3 here is CASSQDIGTASWYGYTF. The CDR3 region has the DNA TGCGCCAGCAGCCAAGATATCGGGACAGCCTCTTGGTATGGCTACACCTTC.

The CDR3 loop reads CASSLSGGWDGYTF. As DNA, the CDR3 is TGTGCCAGCAGTTTGTCGGGGGGCTGGGATGGCTACACCTTC. The V gene is TRBV28, the J gene TRBJ1-2, with D perhaps TRBD1 (6 bases). Germline V gene sequence: CDR1 MDHEN, CDR2 SYDVKM. This CDR3 contains 14 residues. V lost 3 bases and J 6 bases, leaving 14 bases between the germline ends.

This clone was counted only a few times. The genes are TRBV6-5 and TRBJ2-7; D call uncertain. Germline CDR1 is MNHEY and CDR2 is SVGAGI. This CDR3 has 13 residues. V was shortened by 7 bases and J by 3 bases, with 13 bases between the two germline ends. The CDR3: CASNKDISYEQYF. The CDR3 DNA reads TGTGCCAGCAACAAAGACATTAGCTACGAGCAGTACTTC.

The chain combines TRBV19 with TRBJ2-4, with 10 bases identical to TRBD2. In germline, CDR1 is LNHDA, CDR2 SQIVND (reference sequence). This CDR3 has 15 residues. The V segment lost 9 bases and the J segment 3 bases; nucleotides outside the gene matches: 8. This CDR3 reads CASRLAGFVKNIQYF. Written as DNA, the CDR3 is TGTGCCAGCAGACTAGCGGGTTTCGTCAAAAACATTCAGTACTTC.

In the case of this clone: A read error may produce the germline difference seen at one junction end. The chain is built from TRBV25-1 and TRBJ2-1; maybe TRBD1 (5 bases). Germline CDR1 is MGHDK and CDR2 is SYGVNS. This CDR3 has 16 residues. The CDR3 DNA sequence: TGTGCCGGCAGTGAATATTGGACACCCACCTACAATGAGCAGTTCTTC. As protein: CAGSEYWTPTYNEQFF.

This chain connects TRBV6-5 to TRBJ1-1, with D possibly TRBD1 on 6 matching bases. Trimming shortened V by 0 bases and J by 0 bases, and 8 bases separated the two germline ends. Germline assignment: CDR1 MNHEY and CDR2 SVGAGI. There are 15 residues in the CDR3. CDR3 bases: TGTGCCAGCAGTTACTCGTACAGGGTGAACACTGAAGCTTTCTTT. Its protein product is CASSYSYRVNTEAFF.

CDR3: CASSHHRTGFITEAFF. CDR3 nucleotides: TGTGCCAGCAGCCATCACCGCACCGGGTTTATTACTGAAGCTTTCTTT. The gene calls are TRBV7-6 and TRBJ1-1; D ambiguous. CDR1 is SGHVS and CDR2 is FNYEAQ in the germline V gene. Trimming took 5 bases from V and 5 from J, leaving 21 bases between them. CDR3 length equals 16 residues.

In its sample, this clone was seen once. The V call is TRBV6-6, the J call TRBJ1-4; no clear D gene. V shed 2 bases and J shed 13 bases, with 8 bases lying between them. Germline CDR1 MNHNY, CDR2 SVGAGI (reference sequence). The CDR3 has 11 amino acids. CDR3 amino acids: CASSYTRGLFF. CDR3 nucleotides: TGTGCCAGCAGTTACACGCGGGGACTGTTTTTT.

This sequence joins TRBV19 and TRBJ1-1; the match to TRBD1 covers 9 bases. The trim removed 4 bases at V and 11 bases at J, leaving 8 bases unmatched. The germline gives CDR1 LNHDA, CDR2 SQIVND (reference sequence). CDR3 length: 13 amino acids. The CDR3 region has the DNA TGTGCCAGTAGTACGGACAGGGGTTCGTGGGCTTTCTTT. This gives the protein CASSTDRGSWAFF. The full variable domain, rest sourced from reference TRBV19 and TRBJ1-1, is DGGITQSPKYLFRKEGQNVTLSCEQNLNHDAMYWYRQDPGQGLRLIYYSQIVNDFQKGDIAEGYSVSREKKESFPLTVTSAQKNPTAFYLCASSTDRGSWAFFGQGTRLTVV.

The count of this clone is one. The CDR3 bases are TGTGCCAGCAGTTACCCGGGACTAGCTGAATACGAGCAGTACTTC. Protein product: CASSYPGLAEYEQYF. The gene calls are TRBV2 and TRBJ2-7; TRBD2 aligns across 9 bases. Germline V gene lookup returns CDR1 SNHLY and CDR2 FYNNEI. V trimming: 5 bases; J trimming: 4 bases; junction bases outside the gene matches: 9. This CDR3 contains 15 residues.

The rearrangement links TRBV10-3 to TRBJ1-4; D remains ambiguous. CDR1 ENHRY and CDR2 SYGVKD come from the germline V gene. V was pared by 4 bases and J by 8 bases, with 11 bases between. The CDR3 runs to 13 residues. The CDR3, as DNA: TGTGCCATCAGTGTATCCGGTAACGAAAAACTGTTTTTT. It specifies CAISVSGNEKLFF.